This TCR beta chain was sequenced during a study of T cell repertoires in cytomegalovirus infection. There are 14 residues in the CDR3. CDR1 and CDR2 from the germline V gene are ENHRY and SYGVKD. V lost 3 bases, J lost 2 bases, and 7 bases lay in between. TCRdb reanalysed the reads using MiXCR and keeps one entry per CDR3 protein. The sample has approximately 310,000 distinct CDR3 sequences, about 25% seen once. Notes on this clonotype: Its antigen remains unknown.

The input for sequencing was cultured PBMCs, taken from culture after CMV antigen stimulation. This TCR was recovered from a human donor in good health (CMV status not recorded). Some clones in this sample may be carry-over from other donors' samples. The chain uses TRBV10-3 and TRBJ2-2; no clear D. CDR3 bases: TGTGCCATCAGTGATCAGCCAAACACCGGGGAGCTGTTTTTT. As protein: CAISDQPNTGELFF.